This TCR beta chain was recorded in a study of T cell changes during pregnancy in multiple sclerosis. Assay: immunoSEQ multiplex PCR; the TCRdb copy retains only in-frame clones and omits some. The table includes approximately 44,000 clones, 90% detected once. Germline V gene sequence: CDR1 SEHNR, CDR2 FQNEAQ (reference sequence). J gave up 6 bases and V 4 bases, and 11 bases lay outside the gene matches. The CDR3 is 16 residues long. Sample: CD8+ T cells from peripheral blood mononuclear cells, taken in the third trimester of pregnancy. The TCR comes from a female donor with multiple sclerosis, enrolled in a pregnancy study. J is TRBJ1-2 and V is TRBV7-9; 10 nucleotides match TRBD1. The CDR3 region has the DNA TGTGCCAGCAGCTCCACCGGGACAGGGGTGATGGATGGCTACACCTTC. This gives the protein CASSSTGTGVMDGYTF.